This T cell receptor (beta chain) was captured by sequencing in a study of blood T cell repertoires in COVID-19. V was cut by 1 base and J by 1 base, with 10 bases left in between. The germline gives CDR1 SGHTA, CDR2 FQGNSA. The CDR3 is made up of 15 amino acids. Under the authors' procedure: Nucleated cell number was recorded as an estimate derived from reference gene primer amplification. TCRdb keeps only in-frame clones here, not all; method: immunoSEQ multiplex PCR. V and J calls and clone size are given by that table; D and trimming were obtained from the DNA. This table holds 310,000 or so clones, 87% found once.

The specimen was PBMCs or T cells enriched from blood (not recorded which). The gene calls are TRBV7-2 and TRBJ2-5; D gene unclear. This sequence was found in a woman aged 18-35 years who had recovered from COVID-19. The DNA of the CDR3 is TGTGCCAGCAGCTTAGACGGGTATTCCCAAGAGACCCAGTACTTC. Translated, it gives CASSLDGYSQETQYF.